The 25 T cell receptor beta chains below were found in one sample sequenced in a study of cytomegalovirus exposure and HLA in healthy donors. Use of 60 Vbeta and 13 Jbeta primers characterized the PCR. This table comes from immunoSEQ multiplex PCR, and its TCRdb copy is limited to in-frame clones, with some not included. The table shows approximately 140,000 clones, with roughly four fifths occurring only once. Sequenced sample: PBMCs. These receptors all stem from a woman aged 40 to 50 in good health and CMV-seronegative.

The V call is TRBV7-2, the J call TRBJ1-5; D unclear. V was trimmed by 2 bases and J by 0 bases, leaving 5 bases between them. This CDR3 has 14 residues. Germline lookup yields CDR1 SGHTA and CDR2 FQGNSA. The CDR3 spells CASSLRYSNQPQHF. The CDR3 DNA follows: TGTGCCAGCAGCTTACGGTATAGCAATCAGCCCCAGCATTTT.

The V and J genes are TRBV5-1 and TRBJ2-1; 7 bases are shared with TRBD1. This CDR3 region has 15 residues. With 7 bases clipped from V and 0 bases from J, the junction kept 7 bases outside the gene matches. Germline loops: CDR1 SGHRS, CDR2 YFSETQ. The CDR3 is CASQQGVSSYNEQFF. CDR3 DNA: TGCGCCAGCCAGCAGGGGGTCAGCTCCTACAATGAGCAGTTCTTC.

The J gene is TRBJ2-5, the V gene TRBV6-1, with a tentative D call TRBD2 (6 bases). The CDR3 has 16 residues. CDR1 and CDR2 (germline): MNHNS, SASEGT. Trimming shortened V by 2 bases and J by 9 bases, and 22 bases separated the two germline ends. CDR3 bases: TGTGCCAGCAGTGAACCCCCGGCGGGGAGTGACATGCCCCAGTACTTC. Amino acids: CASSEPPAGSDMPQYF.

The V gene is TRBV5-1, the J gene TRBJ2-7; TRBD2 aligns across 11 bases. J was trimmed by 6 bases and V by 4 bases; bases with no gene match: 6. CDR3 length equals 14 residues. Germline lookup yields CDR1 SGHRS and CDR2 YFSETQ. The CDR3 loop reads CASSLSLAGVEQYF. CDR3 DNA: TGCGCCAGCAGCCTCTCACTAGCGGGAGTCGAGCAGTACTTC. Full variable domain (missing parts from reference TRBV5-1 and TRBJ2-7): KAGVTQTPRYLIKTRGQQVTLSCSPISGHRSVSWYQQTPGQGLQFLFEYFSETQRNKGNFPGRFSGRQFSNSRSEMNVSTLELGDSALYLCASSLSLAGVEQYFGPGTRLTVT.

The CDR3 DNA is TGTGCCAGCAGCTTAGGGGCGGGACCCACAGATACGCAGTATTTT. Translated, it gives CASSLGAGPTDTQYF. The chain uses TRBV7-2 and TRBJ2-3; TRBD2 is a possible D gene (6 bases). Germline V lookup: CDR1 SGHTA, CDR2 FQGNSA. The V end lost 1 base, the J end lost 2 bases, and 10 bases lay between the germline ends. The CDR3 spans 15 residues.

The CDR3, as DNA: TGTGCCAGCAGTTTAAGGGGGTCGATGAACACTGAAGCTTTCTTT. Translated: CASSLRGSMNTEAFF. The chain employs TRBV28 and TRBJ1-1, with TRBD1 as a possible D gene (6 bases). The CDR3 length is 15 residues. Germline V CDR1 and CDR2: MDHEN, SYDVKM. V lost 2 bases and J lost 0, with 10 bases in between.

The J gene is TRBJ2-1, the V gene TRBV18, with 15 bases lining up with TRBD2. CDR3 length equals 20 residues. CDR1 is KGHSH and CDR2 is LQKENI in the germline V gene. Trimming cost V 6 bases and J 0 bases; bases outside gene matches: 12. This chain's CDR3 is CASSPRRGLAGGSSYNEQFF. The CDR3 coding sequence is TGTGCCAGCTCGCCTAGGAGGGGACTAGCGGGAGGTAGCTCCTACAATGAGCAGTTCTTC.

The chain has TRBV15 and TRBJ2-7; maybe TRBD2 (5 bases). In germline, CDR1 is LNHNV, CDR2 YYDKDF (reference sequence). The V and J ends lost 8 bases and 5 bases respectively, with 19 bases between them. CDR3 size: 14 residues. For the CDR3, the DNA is TGTGCCACCCCTTACCCCATGGAGGCGGACGAGCAGTACTTC. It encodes CATPYPMEADEQYF.

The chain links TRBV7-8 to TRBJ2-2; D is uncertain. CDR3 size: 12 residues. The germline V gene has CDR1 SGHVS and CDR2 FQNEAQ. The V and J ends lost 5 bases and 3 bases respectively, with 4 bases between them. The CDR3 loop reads CASSEDTGELFF. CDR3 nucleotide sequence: TGTGCCAGCAGCGAGGACACCGGGGAGCTGTTTTTT. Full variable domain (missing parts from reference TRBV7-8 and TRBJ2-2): GAGVSQSPRYKVAKRGQDVALRCDPISGHVSLFWYQQALGQGPEFLTYFQNEAQLDKSGLPSDRFFAERPEGSVSTLKIQRTQQEDSAVYLCASSEDTGELFFGEGSRLTVL.

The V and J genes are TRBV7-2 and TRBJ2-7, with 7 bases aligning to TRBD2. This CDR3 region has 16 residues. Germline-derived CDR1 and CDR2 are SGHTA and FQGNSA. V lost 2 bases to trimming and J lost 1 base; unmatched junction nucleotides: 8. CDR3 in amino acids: CASSLRSGTKSYEQYF. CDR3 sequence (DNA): TGTGCCAGCAGCTTAAGAAGCGGGACCAAATCCTACGAGCAGTACTTC.

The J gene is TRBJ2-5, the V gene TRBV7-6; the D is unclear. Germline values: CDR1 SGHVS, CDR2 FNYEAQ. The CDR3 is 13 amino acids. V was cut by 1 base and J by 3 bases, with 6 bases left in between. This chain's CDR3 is CASSLELEETQYF. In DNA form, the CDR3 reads TGTGCCAGCAGCTTAGAATTAGAAGAGACCCAGTACTTC.

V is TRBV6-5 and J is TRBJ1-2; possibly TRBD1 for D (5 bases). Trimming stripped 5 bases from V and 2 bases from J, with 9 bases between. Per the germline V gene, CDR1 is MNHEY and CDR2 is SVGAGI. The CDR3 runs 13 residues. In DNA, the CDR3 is TGTGCCAGCAGTCAGACAGAAAACTATGGCTACACCTTC. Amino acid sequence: CASSQTENYGYTF.

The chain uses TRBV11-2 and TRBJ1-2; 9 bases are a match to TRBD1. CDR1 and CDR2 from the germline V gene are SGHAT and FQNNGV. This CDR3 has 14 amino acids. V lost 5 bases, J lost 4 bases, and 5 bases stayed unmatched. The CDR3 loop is CASSLLDRGYGYTF. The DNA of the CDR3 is TGTGCCAGCAGCCTCTTGGACAGGGGCTATGGCTACACCTTC.

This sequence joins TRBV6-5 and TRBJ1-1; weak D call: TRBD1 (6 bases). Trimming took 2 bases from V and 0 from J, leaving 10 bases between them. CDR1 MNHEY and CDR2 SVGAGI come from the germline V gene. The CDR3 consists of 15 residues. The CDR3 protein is CASSYQDSLNTEAFF. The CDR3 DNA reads TGTGCCAGCAGTTACCAGGACAGCTTGAACACTGAAGCTTTCTTT.

This chain's CDR3 is CASSVVPRGTPNTGELFF. The CDR3 nucleotides are TGTGCCAGCAGCGTTGTCCCCCGAGGGACTCCAAACACCGGGGAGCTGTTTTTT. This rearrangement joins TRBV9 to TRBJ2-2; D possibly corresponds to TRBD2 (6 bases). CDR3 length: 18 residues. The ends were cut back, 2 bases at V and 2 bases at J, with 19 bases in the middle. CDR1 and CDR2 from the germline V gene are SGDLS and YYNGEE.

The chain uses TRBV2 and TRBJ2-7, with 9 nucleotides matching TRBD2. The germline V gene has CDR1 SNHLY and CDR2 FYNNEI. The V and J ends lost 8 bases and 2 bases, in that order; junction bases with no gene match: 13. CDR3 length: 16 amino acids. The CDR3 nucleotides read TGTGCCAGCGTTTTGGTAGCGGGAGACGTCGCCTACGAGCAGTACTTC. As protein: CASVLVAGDVAYEQYF. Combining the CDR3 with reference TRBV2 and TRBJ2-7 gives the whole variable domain EPEVTQTPSHQVTQMGQEVILRCVPISNHLYFYWYRQILGQKVEFLVSFYNNEISEKSEIFDDQFSVERPDGSNFTLKIRSTKLEDSAMYFCASVLVAGDVAYEQYFGPGTRLTVT.

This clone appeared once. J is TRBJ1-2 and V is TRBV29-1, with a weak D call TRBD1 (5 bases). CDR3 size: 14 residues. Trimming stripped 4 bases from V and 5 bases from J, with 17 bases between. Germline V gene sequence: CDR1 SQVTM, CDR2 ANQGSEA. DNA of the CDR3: TGCAGCGTTGGGTATAGAAACAGGATATATGGCTACACCTTC. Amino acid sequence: CSVGYRNRIYGYTF.

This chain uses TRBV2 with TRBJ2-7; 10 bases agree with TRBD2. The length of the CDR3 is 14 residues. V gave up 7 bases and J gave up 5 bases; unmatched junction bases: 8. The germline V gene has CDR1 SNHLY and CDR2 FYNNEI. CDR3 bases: TGTGCCAGCATTACACTAGCGGGAAAACACGAGCAGTACTTC. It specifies CASITLAGKHEQYF.

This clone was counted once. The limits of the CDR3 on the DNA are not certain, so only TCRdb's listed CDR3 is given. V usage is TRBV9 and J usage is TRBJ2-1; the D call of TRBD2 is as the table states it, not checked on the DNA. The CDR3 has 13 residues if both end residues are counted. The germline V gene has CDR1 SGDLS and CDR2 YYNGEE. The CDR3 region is CASSVGGGTRPIF.

CDR3 in amino acids: CASSFVKGVRGNTIYF. The CDR3 coding sequence is TGTGCCAGCAGTTTCGTGAAGGGGGTTCGTGGAAACACCATATATTTT. The genes are TRBV28 and TRBJ1-3, with D possibly matching TRBD1 (6 bases). Trimming removed 3 bases from V and 3 bases from J, with 15 bases in between. Germline V gene lookup returns CDR1 MDHEN and CDR2 SYDVKM. This CDR3 has 16 amino acids.

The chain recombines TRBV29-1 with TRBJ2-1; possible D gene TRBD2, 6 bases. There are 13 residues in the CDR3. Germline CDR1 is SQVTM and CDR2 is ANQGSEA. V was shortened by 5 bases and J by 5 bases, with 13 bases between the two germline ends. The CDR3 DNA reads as TGCAGCGTTATACTAGCCTCAGACAATGAGCAGTTCTTC. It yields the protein CSVILASDNEQFF.

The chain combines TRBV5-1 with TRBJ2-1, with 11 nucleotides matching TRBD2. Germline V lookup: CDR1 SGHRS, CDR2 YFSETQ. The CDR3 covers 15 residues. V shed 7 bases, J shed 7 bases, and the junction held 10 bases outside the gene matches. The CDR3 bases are TGCGCCAGCGCATTTAGCGGGAGGGCCGATAATGAGCAGTTCTTC. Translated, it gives CASAFSGRADNEQFF. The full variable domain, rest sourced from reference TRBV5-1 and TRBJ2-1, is KAGVTQTPRYLIKTRGQQVTLSCSPISGHRSVSWYQQTPGQGLQFLFEYFSETQRNKGNFPGRFSGRQFSNSRSEMNVSTLELGDSALYLCASAFSGRADNEQFFGPGTRLTVL.

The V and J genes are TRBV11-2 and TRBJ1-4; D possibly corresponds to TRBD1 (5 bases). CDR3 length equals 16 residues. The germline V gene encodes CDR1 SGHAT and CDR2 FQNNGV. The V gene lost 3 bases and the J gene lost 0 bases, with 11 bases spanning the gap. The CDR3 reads CASSFRGLTTNEKLFF. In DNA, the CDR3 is TGTGCCAGCAGCTTTAGGGGATTAACAACTAATGAAAAACTGTTTTTT.

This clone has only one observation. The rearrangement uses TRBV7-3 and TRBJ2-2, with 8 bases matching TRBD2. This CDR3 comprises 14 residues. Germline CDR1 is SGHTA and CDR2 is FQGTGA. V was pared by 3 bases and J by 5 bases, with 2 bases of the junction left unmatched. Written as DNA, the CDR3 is TGTGCCAGCAGCTTTAGCGGGGTTACCGGGGAGCTGTTTTTT. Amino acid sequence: CASSFSGVTGELFF. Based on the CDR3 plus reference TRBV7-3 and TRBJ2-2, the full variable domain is GAGVSQTPSNKVTEKGKYVELRCDPISGHTALYWYRQSLGQGPEFLIYFQGTGAADDSGLPNDRFFAVRPEGSVSTLKIQRTERGDSAVYLCASSFSGVTGELFFGEGSRLTVL.

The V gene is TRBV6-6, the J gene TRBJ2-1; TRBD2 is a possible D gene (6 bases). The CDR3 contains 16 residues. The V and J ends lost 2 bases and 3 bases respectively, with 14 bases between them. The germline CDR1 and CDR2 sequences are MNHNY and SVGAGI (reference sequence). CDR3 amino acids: CASSYGASEYYNEQFF. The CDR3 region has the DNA TGTGCCAGCAGTTACGGGGCTAGCGAGTACTACAATGAGCAGTTCTTC.